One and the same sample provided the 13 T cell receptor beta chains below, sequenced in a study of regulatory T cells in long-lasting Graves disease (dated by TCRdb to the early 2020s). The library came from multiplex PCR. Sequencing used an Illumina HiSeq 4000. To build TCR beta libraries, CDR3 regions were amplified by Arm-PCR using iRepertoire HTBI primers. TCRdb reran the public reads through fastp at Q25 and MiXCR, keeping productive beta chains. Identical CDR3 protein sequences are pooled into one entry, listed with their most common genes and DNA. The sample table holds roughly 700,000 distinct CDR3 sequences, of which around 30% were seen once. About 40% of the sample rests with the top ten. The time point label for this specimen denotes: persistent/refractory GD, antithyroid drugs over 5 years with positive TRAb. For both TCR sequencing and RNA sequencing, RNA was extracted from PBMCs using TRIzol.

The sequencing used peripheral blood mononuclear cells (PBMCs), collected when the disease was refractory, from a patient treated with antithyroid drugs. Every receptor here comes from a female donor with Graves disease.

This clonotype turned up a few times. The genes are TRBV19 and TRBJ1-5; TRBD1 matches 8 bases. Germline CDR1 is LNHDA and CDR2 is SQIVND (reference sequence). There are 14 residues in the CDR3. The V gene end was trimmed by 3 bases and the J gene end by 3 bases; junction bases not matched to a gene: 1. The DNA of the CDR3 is TGTGCCAGTAGTATGGGACAGGCCAATCAGCCCCAGCATTTT. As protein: CASSMGQANQPQHF.

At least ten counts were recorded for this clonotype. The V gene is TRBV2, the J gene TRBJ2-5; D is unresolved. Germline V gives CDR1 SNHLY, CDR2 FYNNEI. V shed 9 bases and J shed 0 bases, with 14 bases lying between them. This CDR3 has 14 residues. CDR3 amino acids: CASAIQVYQETQYF. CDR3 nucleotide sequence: TGTGCCAGTGCAATACAAGTGTACCAAGAGACCCAGTACTTC.

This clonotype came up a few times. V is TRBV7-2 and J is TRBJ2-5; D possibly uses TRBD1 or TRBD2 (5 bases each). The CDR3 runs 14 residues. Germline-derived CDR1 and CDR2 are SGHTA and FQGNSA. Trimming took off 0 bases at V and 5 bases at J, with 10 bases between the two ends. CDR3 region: CASSLAFEGETQYF. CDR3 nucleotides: TGTGCCAGCAGCTTAGCGTTTGAGGGGGAGACCCAGTACTTC.

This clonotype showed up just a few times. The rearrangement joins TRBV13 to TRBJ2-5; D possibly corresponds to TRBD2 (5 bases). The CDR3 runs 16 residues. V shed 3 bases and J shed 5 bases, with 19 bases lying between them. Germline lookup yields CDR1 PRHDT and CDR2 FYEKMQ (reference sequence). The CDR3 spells CASSFIGNTVWETQYF. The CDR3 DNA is TGTGCCAGCAGCTTTATCGGGAATACAGTGTGGGAGACCCAGTACTTC.

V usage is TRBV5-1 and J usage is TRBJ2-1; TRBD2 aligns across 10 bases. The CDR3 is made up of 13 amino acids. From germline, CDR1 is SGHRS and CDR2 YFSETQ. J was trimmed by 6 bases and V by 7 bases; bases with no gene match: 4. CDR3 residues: CASRRTSGNEQFF. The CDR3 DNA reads TGCGCCAGCCGAAGGACTAGCGGCAATGAGCAGTTCTTC. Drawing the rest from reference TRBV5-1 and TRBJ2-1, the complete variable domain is KAGVTQTPRYLIKTRGQQVTLSCSPISGHRSVSWYQQTPGQGLQFLFEYFSETQRNKGNFPGRFSGRQFSNSRSEMNVSTLELGDSALYLCASRRTSGNEQFFGPGTRLTVL.

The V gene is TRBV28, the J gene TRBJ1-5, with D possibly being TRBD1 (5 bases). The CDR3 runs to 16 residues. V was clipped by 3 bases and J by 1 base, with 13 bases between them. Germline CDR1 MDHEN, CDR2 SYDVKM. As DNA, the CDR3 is TGTGCCAGCAGTTTCGGTGCGGGACGGAGCAATCAGCCCCAGCATTTT. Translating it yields CASSFGAGRSNQPQHF. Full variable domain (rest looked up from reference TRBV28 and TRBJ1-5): DVKVTQSSRYLVKRTGEKVFLECVQDMDHENMFWYRQDPGLGLRLIYFSYDVKMKEKGDIPEGYSVSREKKERFSLILESASTNQTSMYLCASSFGAGRSNQPQHFGDGTRLSIL.

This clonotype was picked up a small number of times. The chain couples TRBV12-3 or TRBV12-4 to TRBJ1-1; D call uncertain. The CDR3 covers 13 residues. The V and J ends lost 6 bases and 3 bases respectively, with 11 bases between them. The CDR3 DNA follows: TGTGCCAGCAGGGGATATGCGGACACTGAAGCTTTCTTT. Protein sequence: CASRGYADTEAFF.

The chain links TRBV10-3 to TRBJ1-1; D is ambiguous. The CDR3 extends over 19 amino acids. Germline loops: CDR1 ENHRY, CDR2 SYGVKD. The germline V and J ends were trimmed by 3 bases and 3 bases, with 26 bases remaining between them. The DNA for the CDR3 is TGTGCCATCAGTGATAATACGGTAGGGTATGCGTTGGGAGACACTGAAGCTTTCTTT. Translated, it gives CAISDNTVGYALGDTEAFF.

CDR3 amino acids: CSVDKDQVSYGYTF. For the CDR3, the DNA is TGCAGCGTTGATAAGGACCAGGTTAGCTATGGCTACACCTTC. The rearrangement links TRBV29-1 to TRBJ1-2; D remains unclear. Per germline, CDR1 SQVTM and CDR2 ANQGSEA. Trimming took off 3 bases at V and 4 bases at J, with 15 bases between the two ends. CDR3 length: 14 residues. Full variable domain (remainder filled in from reference TRBV29-1 and TRBJ1-2): SAVISQKPSRDICQRGTSLTIQCQVDSQVTMMFWYRQQPGQSLTLIATANQGSEATYESGFVIDKFPISRPNLTFSTLTVSNMSPEDSSIYLCSVDKDQVSYGYTFGSGTRLTVV.

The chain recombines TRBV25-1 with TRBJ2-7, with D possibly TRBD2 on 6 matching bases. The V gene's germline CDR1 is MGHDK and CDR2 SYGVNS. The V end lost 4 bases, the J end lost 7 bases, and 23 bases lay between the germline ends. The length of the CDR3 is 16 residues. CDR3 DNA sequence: TGTGCCAGCAGTGTCCATAACCCCGTGGAGGGTGGGGAGCAGTACTTC. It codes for CASSVHNPVEGGEQYF.

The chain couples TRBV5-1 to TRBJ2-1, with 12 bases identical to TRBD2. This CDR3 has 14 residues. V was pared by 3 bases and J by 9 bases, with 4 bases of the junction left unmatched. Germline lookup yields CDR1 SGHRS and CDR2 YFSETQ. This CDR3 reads CASSSSGRAFEQFF. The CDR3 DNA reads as TGCGCCAGCAGCTCTAGCGGGAGGGCCTTTGAGCAGTTCTTC.

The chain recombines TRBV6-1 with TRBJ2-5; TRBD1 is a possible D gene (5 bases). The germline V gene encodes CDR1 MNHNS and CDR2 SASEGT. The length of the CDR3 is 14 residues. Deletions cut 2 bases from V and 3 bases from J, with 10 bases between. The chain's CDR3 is CASSELGVKETQYF. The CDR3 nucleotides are TGTGCCAGCAGTGAATTAGGGGTGAAAGAGACCCAGTACTTC.

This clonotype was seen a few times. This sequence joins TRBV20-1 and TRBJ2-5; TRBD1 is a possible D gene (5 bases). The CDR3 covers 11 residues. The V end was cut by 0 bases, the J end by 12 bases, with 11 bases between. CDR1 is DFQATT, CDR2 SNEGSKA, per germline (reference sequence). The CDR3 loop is CSAREGLGKYF. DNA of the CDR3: TGCAGTGCTAGAGAGGGGCTAGGAAAGTACTTC.